Here is one TCR beta chain with its context. The antigen remains undetermined. The CDR3 runs to 15 residues. Germline CDR1 and CDR2: SGHRS and YFSETQ. Trimming took 4 bases from V and 0 from J, leaving 13 bases between them. The sample comes from a study of T cells and Merkel cell carcinoma outcomes. Data came from immunoSEQ multiplex PCR; TCRdb stores just in-frame clones and leaves some out. This sample carries around 1,700 clones, 70% to 90% of them seen once, and the ten largest clones take over 4%. Whole-study findings and limits: Repertoire plus T-cell density reportedly predicted Merkel cell carcinoma outcomes.

The receptor was isolated from a human donor with Merkel cell carcinoma. The sequencing sample was made of tumor tissue from Merkel cell carcinoma. This chain joins TRBV5-1 and TRBJ1-1, with D possibly being TRBD1 (5 bases). The CDR3 DNA is TGCGCCAGCAGCACCACGACGGGGCTGAACACTGAAGCTTTCTTT. This encodes CASSTTTGLNTEAFF.